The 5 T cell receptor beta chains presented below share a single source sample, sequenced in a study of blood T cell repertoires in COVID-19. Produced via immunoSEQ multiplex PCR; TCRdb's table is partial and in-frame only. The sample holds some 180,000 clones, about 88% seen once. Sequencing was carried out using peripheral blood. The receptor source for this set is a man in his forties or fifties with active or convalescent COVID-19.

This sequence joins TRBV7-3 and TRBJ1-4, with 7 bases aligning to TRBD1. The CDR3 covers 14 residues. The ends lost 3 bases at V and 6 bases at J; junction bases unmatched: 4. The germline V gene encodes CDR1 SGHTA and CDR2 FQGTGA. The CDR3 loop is CASSFNRGYEKLFF. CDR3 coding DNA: TGTGCCAGCAGCTTCAACAGGGGTTATGAAAAACTGTTTTTT.

In nucleotides, the CDR3 is TGTGCCAGCAATACCGGGACAGGGCGCTATGGCTACACCTTC. It is translated as CASNTGTGRYGYTF. This sequence joins TRBV6-5 and TRBJ1-2, with TRBD1 matching over 9 bases. This CDR3 is built from 14 residues. V lost 7 bases and J lost 4; bases outside the gene matches: 7. The germline V gene encodes CDR1 MNHEY and CDR2 SVGAGI.

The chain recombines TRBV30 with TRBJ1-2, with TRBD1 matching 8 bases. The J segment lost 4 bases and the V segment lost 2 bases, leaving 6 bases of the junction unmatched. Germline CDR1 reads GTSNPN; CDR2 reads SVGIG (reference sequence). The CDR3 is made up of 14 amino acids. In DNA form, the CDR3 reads TGTGCCTGGAGTTTGACAGGGGCGGCCTATGGCTACACCTTC. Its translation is CAWSLTGAAYGYTF.

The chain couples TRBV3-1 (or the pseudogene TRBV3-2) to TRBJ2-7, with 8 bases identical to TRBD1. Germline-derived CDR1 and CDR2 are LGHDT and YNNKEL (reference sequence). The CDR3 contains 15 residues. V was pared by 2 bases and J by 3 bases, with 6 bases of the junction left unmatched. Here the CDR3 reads CASSQPRGRVYEQYF. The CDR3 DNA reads TGTGCCAGCAGCCAACCCAGGGGGCGGGTCTACGAGCAGTACTTC.

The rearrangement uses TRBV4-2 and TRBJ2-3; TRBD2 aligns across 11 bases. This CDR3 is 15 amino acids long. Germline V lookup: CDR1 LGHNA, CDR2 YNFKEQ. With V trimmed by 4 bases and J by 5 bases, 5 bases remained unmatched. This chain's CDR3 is CASSPLSGREDTQYF. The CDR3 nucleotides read TGTGCCAGCAGCCCACTTAGCGGGAGGGAAGATACGCAGTATTTT.